This T cell receptor (beta chain) was captured in a study of control samples from healthy donors and cancer patients. V dropped 0 bases and J dropped 2; count of bases not matched to a gene: 5. Germline CDR1 is SGDLS and CDR2 is YYNGEE. This CDR3 comprises 16 residues. Profiling relied on immunoSEQ multiplex PCR, and the TCRdb table lists in-frame clones only, not all of them. This repertoire shows under 130,000 clones, 75% to 90% found once; its top ten account for approximately 19%. The receptor comes from a man aged 55-75 years with lung cancer. The rearrangement uses TRBV9 and TRBJ2-5, with 9 bases identical to TRBD1. The source material was PBMCs. In DNA, the CDR3 is TGTGCCAGCAGCGTAGAGGACAGGGGCGTTCAAGAGACCCAGTACTTC. Amino acid sequence: CASSVEDRGVQETQYF.